This T cell receptor (beta chain) was recovered during a study of CD8 T cells in ankylosing spondylitis. General study points: For ankylosing spondylitis blood, a TCR beta motif of seven to nine highly homologous variants appeared characteristic. CD8+ by phenotype, disease-linked clones were relatively rare in peripheral blood. Within matched ankylosing spondylitis synovial fluid, disease-linked clones were reportedly significantly enriched.

Quantitative 5'-RACE with molecular barcodes produced the TCR beta libraries. TCRdb reprocessed the 5' RACE reads with MiXCR, giving one entry per CDR3 protein. The sample comprises a few hundred thousand distinct CDR3 sequences, around 7.6% of which are singletons, and less than 15% rests with the top ten. This clonotype was picked up a small number of times. No antigen is known for it. The CDR3 covers 13 residues. Trimming removed 2 bases at V and 0 bases at J, with 5 bases between. The germline CDR1 and CDR2 sequences are SGDLS and YYNGEE. This TCR derives from a male donor with ankylosing spondylitis. The specimen sequenced was blood, either unsorted or a sorted T cell fraction (not recorded which). The rearrangement uses TRBV9 and TRBJ2-5; D unresolved. The CDR3 sequence is CASSVRYQETQYF. CDR3 sequence (DNA): TGTGCCAGCAGCGTGCGTTACCAAGAGACCCAGTACTTC.